This record looks at one T cell receptor (beta chain) sequence and its context. A count is missing, but by frequency this clonotype is medium-sized (0.01 to 0.1%). The antigen it binds to is not known. This sample was taken from a study of T cells in severe cutaneous drug reactions (dated by TCRdb to the late 2010s). Some background on the complete study: Between about 2010 and 2018, patients were recruited from Taiwan, Thailand and a European registry network. Enrollment was limited to patients whose SJS/TEN or DRESS diagnosis was probable or definite according to RegiSCAR criteria. The study combined bulk TCR sequencing with single-cell sequencing, quantitative PCR validation, functional assays and transgenic mouse experiments. The Naranjo algorithm and the ALDEN drug causality algorithm were used to identify the culprit drug. Blister fluids/cells, PBMC and other biological samples were taken from patients in the acute stage or the recovery stage. To build the libraries, iRepertoire multiplex PCR was used, and the authors pointed to a comparison in which iRepertoire and 5' RACE methods, with or without UMI, captured abundant clonotypes similarly.

Overall study outcomes, separate from this receptor: Whether the public TCR generalizes to SJS/TEN caused by other drugs was noted by the authors as still needing further study. CBZ-SJS/TEN patients showed strongly increased TRBV12-4 usage, with averages of 30% to 35% in blister cells and approximately 5.2% in PBMC. A public TCRbeta CDR3, present at a mean of roughly 15% in all seven CBZ-SJS/TEN blister samples, was undetectable or scarce in PBMC from tolerant controls and healthy donors.

The germline V gene yields SQVTM for CDR1 and ANQGSEA for CDR2. Taken from cysteine to phenylalanine, the CDR3 has 15 residues. The protein alone is recorded here. The donors whose samples were sequenced had carbamazepine-induced Stevens-Johnson syndrome or toxic epidermal necrolysis (CBZ-SJS/TEN). Peripheral blood repertoires came from CBZ-SJS/TEN patients of Han Chinese (five) and European (about six) origin. To search for drug-specific clonotypes, the T cell receptor repertoires of patients with drug-induced severe cutaneous adverse reactions were profiled by next-generation sequencing. RNA was isolated from either blister cells of skin lesions or peripheral blood mononuclear cells. Library preparation used the iRepertoire multiplex PCR system with TCR subtype-specific primers for both bulk and single-cell sequencing. Bulk TCR beta libraries were generated by multiplex PCR with primers targeting V, D and J gene regions. Bulk TCR library preparation used roughly 90-550 ng of RNA per sample as input. An Illumina MiSeq was used to sequence the bulk TCR beta amplicons. As for the original processing: Sample misassignments and low-quality sequencing reads were filtered out during quality control steps. The amino acids lying between the V-gene Y[YFLI]C motif and the J-segment [FW]GXGT motif were defined as CDR3. CDR3 clonotypes and TRBV and TRBJ gene assignments were based on the IMGT database. For each sample, TRBV expression was normalized against the mean for the same gene in PBMC from approximately 46 healthy donors. The reads, reprocessed by TCRdb, yield one row per CDR3 protein sequence and no DNA. TCRdb, rather than the study authors, made the V and J calls. This sample's table contains just over 20,000 distinct CDR3 sequences. About 7.8% of the sample lies in the top ten.

The receptor comes from a human donor with toxic epidermal necrolysis, a severe cutaneous drug reaction. The sample comprised PBMCs. The chain is assembled from TRBV29-1 and TRBJ2-3; TCRdb picks TRBD1, but there is no DNA to check that call. The CDR3 region: CSVEAPPGGADTQYF.